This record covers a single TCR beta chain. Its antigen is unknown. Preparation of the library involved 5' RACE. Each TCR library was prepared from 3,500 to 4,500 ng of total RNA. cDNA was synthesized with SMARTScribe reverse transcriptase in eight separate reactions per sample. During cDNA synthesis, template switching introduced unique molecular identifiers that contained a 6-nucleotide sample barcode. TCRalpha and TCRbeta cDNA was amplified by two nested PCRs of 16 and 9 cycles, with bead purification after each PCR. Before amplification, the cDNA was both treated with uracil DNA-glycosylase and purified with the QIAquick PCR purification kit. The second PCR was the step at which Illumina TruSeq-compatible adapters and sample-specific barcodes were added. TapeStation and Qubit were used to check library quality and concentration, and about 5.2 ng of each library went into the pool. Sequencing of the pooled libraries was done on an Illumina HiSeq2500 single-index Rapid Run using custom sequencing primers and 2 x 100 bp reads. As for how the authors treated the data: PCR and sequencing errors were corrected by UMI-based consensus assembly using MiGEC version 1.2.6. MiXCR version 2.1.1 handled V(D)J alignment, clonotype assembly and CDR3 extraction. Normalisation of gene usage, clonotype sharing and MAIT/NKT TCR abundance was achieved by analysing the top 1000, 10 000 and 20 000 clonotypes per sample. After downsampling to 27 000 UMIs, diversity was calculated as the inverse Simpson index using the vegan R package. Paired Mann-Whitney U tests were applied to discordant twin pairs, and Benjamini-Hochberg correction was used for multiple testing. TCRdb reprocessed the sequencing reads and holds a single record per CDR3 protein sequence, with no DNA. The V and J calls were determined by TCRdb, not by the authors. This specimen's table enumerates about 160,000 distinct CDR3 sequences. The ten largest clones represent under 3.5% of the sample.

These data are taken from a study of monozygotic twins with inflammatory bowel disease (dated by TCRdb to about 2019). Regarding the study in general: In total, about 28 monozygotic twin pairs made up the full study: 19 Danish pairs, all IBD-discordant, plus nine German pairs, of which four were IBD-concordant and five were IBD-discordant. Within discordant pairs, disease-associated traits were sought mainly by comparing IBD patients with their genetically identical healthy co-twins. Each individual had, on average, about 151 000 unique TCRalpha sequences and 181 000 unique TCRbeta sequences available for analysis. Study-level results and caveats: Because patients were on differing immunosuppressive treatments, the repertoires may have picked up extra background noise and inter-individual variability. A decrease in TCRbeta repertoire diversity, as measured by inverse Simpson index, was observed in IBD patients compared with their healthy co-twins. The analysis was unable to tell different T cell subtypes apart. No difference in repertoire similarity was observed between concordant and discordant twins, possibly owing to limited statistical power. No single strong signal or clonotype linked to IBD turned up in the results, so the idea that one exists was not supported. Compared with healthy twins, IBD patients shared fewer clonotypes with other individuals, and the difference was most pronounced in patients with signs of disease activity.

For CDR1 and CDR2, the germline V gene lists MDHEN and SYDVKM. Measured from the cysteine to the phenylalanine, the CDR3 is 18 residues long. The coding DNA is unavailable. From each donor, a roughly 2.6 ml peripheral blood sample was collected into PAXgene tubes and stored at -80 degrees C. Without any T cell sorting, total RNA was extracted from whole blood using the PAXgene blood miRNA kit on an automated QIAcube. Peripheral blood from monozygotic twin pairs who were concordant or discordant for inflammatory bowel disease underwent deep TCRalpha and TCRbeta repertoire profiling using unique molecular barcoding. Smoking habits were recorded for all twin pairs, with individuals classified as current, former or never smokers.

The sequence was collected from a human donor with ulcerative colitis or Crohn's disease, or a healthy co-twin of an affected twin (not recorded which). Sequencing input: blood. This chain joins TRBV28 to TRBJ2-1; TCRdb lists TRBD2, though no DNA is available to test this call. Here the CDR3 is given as CASSLGVRTSGKYNEQFF.